This T cell receptor beta chain was found in a study of PD-L1 blockade in urothelial cancer. Study-level information: Chemotherapy regimens numbering 0 to 3 had been given to patients. Timepoints chosen for blood analysis were 3 weeks (second dose) and 6 weeks after treatment start. T cells numbered a median of 141,255 in the blood samples.

The number of samples from each patient was between 1 and 8, taken pretreatment and on-treatment. The V segment lost 5 bases and the J segment 6 bases; nucleotides outside the gene matches: 5. The germline CDR1 and CDR2 sequences are SGDLS and YYNGEE. This CDR3 is 14 amino acids long. Assay used: immunoSEQ multiplex PCR; TCRdb lists only in-frame clones, some missing. The sample carries some 84,000 clones, about 85% recorded once. The chain joins TRBV9 to TRBJ2-1, with TRBD2 matching 10 bases. The receptor's source is a woman in her seventies with urothelial cancer. Material: PBMCs, obtained around atezolizumab (anti-PD-L1) treatment. The DNA for the CDR3 is TGTGCCAGCAGTCCTAGCGGGAGCCCCAATGAGCAGTTCTTC. It translates to CASSPSGSPNEQFF.